The rows below give T cell receptor beta chains drawn from one sample of a study of blood T cell repertoires in COVID-19. Profiling relied on immunoSEQ multiplex PCR, and the TCRdb table lists in-frame clones only, not all of them. The sample includes more than 95,000 clones, approximately 84% seen only once; the top ten take approximately 7.6%. The sequenced sample consisted of peripheral blood. These receptors were taken from a man in his 70s with active or convalescent COVID-19. CDR3s include the opening cysteine and the closing phenylalanine or tryptophan. Each record gives: V gene, CDR3 protein.

>TRBV12-5
CASGGGLPSSFYGYTF
>TRBV7-2
CASSLGAGGEGGYTF
>TRBV18
CASSPRNYGYTF
>TRBV5-4
CASSLRTSGNAYEQYF
>TRBV18
CASSLDSSNQPQHF
>TRBV11-2
CASSPQGRNTEAFF
>TRBV27
CASKLGQAYNEQFF
>TRBV5-1
CASSLDPSSYEQYF
>TRBV2
CASMQREGPETQYF
>TRBV11-2
CASSPRQGGIDEQYF
>TRBV18
CASSPPGRGSENEQFF
>TRBV6-4
CASSLSGQGVSTEAFF
>TRBV27
CASSRQGGDPDTQYF
>TRBV6-5
CASRGTAEKLFF
>TRBV11-2
CASSSQPGALGNEQFF
>TRBV10-2
CASSEGHSNQPQHF
>TRBV7-2
CASSGALSGNTIYF
>TRBV5-5
CASSFRGGVNEQFF
>TRBV3-1/TRBV3-2
CASSQDRGLAGRSSYEQYF
>TRBV6-5
CASNVGDRGVEPQHF
>TRBV18
CASSSRLAGSGYNEQFF
>TRBV3-1/TRBV3-2
CASSPVGGNTEAFF
>TRBV7-3
CASSPTSSYNEQFF
>TRBV4-1
CASSRTSENYNEQFF
>TRBV28
CASKLSGKGYTF
>TRBV3-1/TRBV3-2
CASSQEPGSQETQYF
>TRBV10-3
CAISESGVAGKPQHF
>TRBV7-2
CASSLSGGVGTEAFF
>TRBV5-6
CASSPLAGGNNEQFF
>TRBV6-2/TRBV6-3
CASSRAGAQTQYF
>TRBV19
CASSNLRALAATDTQYF
>TRBV28
CASSSTWGGGQLFF
>TRBV28
CASSLPLAAVREQYF
>TRBV4-3
CASSQDEGYLGYGYTF
>TRBV7-2
CASSLTGSNYGYTF
>TRBV5-1
CASSSEQGRTEAFF
>TRBV24-1
CATSDRGAGANVLTF
>TRBV18
CASSGTGSINTEAFF
>TRBV7-2
CASSLAASGIATDTQYF
>TRBV28
CASSWTLNGNTIYF
>TRBV19
CASSSSPGTGNSPLHF